The 17 T cell receptor beta chains below all came from one sample that was sequenced in a study of OX40 agonist ivuxolimab in advanced cancers. Clones were read by immunoSEQ multiplex PCR, and TCRdb kept only the in-frame ones, dropping some. The data contain some 60,000 clones, roughly 87% of them seen just once; the ten biggest clones take up 15% to 20%. The sample consisted of CD4+ or CD8+ T cells sorted from blood, taken in a trial of the OX40 agonist ivuxolimab. The receptors here all came from an adult with an advanced solid tumor such as melanoma, head and neck, liver or kidney cancer.

Ten or more counts support this clone. This chain links TRBV18 with TRBJ2-7, with 8 bases that match TRBD2. The germline CDR1 and CDR2 sequences are KGHSH and LQKENI. Losses at the gene ends were 2 bases for V and 6 bases for J; bases not matched to a gene: 6. This CDR3 has 14 amino acids. CDR3 sequence: CASSPGREGREQYF. In DNA, the CDR3 is TGTGCCAGCTCACCAGGCCGGGAGGGCCGCGAGCAGTACTTC.

This chain links TRBV6-5 with TRBJ2-2; 10 bases match TRBD2. Germline trimming cut 10 bases from V and 5 bases from J; bases unmatched to any gene: 7. CDR1 and CDR2 (germline): MNHEY, SVGAGI. The CDR3 is 14 amino acids. CDR3 DNA: TGTGCCACAATAGCGGGAGGCTTAACCGGGGAGCTGTTTTTT. It yields the protein CATIAGGLTGELFF.

The V gene is TRBV2, the J gene TRBJ1-1; 7 bases map to TRBD1. The trim removed 7 bases at V and 5 bases at J, leaving 13 bases unmatched. Germline V gives CDR1 SNHLY, CDR2 FYNNEI. There are 15 residues in the CDR3. The CDR3 protein is CASNPSTGRGTEAFF. CDR3 sequence (DNA): TGTGCCAGCAATCCCTCGACAGGGAGAGGGACTGAAGCTTTCTTT.

The CDR3 reads CASSSQAGGPNEQYF. In DNA form, the CDR3 reads TGTGCCAGCAGCTCCCAAGCGGGAGGGCCGAACGAGCAGTACTTC. The V call is TRBV7-8, the J call TRBJ2-7; 10 bases map to TRBD2. This CDR3 is 15 amino acids long. V trimming: 4 bases; J trimming: 5 bases; junction bases outside the gene matches: 8. Germline CDR1 reads SGHVS; CDR2 reads FQNEAQ.

The chain carries TRBV4-1 and TRBJ2-4, with 7 bases identical to TRBD1. The V gene's germline CDR1 is MGHRA and CDR2 YSYEKL. The CDR3 totals 19 residues. V gave up 4 bases and J gave up 3 bases; unmatched junction bases: 18. Written as DNA, the CDR3 is TGCGCCAGCAGCCTTCGCGCAGGGGGAGCCGTAGGTGACAAAAACATTCAGTACTTC. Translation: CASSLRAGGAVGDKNIQYF.

The chain combines TRBV11-2 with TRBJ2-7, with unresolved D. There are 13 residues in the CDR3. Germline-derived CDR1 and CDR2 are SGHAT and FQNNGV. The ends were cut back, 1 base at V and 2 bases at J, with 6 bases in the middle. Here the CDR3 DNA reads TGTGCCAGCAGCTTAGGCCGAACCTACGAGCAGTACTTC. Translating gives CASSLGRTYEQYF.

The chain couples TRBV2 to TRBJ2-7; 8 bases fit TRBD2. Per germline, CDR1 SNHLY and CDR2 FYNNEI. This CDR3 comprises 15 residues. V dropped 3 bases and J dropped 4; count of bases not matched to a gene: 8. The CDR3 coding sequence is TGTGCCAGCAGTGACATAATAGCGGGACCTTACGAGCAGTACTTC. It encodes CASSDIIAGPYEQYF.

This clone occurred a few times. The V and J genes are TRBV11-2 and TRBJ2-7, with 11 bases matching TRBD2. CDR1 is SGHAT and CDR2 is FQNNGV in the germline V gene. The CDR3 consists of 15 residues. V dropped 5 bases and J dropped 5; count of bases not matched to a gene: 8. This CDR3 is CASSPTSGSSHEQYF. The DNA of the CDR3 is TGTGCCAGCAGCCCCACTAGCGGGAGTTCCCACGAGCAGTACTTC.

The chain has TRBV7-9 and TRBJ2-3, with TRBD2 matching over 12 bases. This CDR3 comprises 18 residues. V was clipped by 1 base and J by 0 bases; unmatched bases: 5. The germline V gene encodes CDR1 SEHNR and CDR2 FQNEAQ (reference sequence). The CDR3 nucleotides read TGTGCCAGCAGCTTAGTCTTTGGGACTAGCGGGAGCACAGATACGCAGTATTTT. It specifies CASSLVFGTSGSTDTQYF. Drawing the rest from reference TRBV7-9 and TRBJ2-3, the complete variable domain is DTGVSQNPRHKITKRGQNVTFRCDPISEHNRLYWYRQTLGQGPEFLTYFQNEAQLEKSRLLSDRFSAERPKGSFSTLEIQRTEQGDSAMYLCASSLVFGTSGSTDTQYFGPGTRLTVL.

This chain joins TRBV6-6 and TRBJ2-2; D is uncertain. V dropped 6 bases and J dropped 7 bases, with 6 bases sitting between them. Germline V CDR1 and CDR2: MNHNY, SVGAGI (reference sequence). The CDR3 has 11 residues. The CDR3 region has the DNA TGTGCCAGCAGCCCCGTCGGGGAGCTGTTTTTT. This translates into CASSPVGELFF.

The V call is TRBV7-9, the J call TRBJ2-7; 11 bases map to TRBD2. Germline lookup yields CDR1 SEHNR and CDR2 FQNEAQ (reference sequence). Losses at the gene ends were 5 bases for V and 2 bases for J; bases not matched to a gene: 11. The CDR3 loop spans 17 amino acids. CDR3 residues: CASSQVVAGGTPYEQYF. The CDR3 DNA reads TGTGCCAGCAGCCAAGTTGTAGCGGGAGGGACCCCCTACGAGCAGTACTTC.

The rearrangement uses TRBV28 and TRBJ2-6; D not certain. CDR3 length equals 16 residues. The germline gives CDR1 MDHEN, CDR2 SYDVKM. V shed 0 bases and J shed 1 base, with 7 bases lying between them. CDR3 sequence (DNA): TGTGCCAGCAGTTTATGGCAGGAATCTGGGGCCAACGTCCTGACTTTC. Protein sequence: CASSLWQESGANVLTF.

This chain connects TRBV10-3 to TRBJ2-1, with 11 bases identical to TRBD2. The CDR3 extends over 15 amino acids. V lost 8 bases, J lost 0 bases, and 3 bases stayed unmatched. From germline, CDR1 is ENHRY and CDR2 SYGVKD. CDR3 sequence reads: CAIGLAGSSYNEQFF. DNA for the CDR3: TGTGCCATCGGACTAGCGGGTTCCTCCTACAATGAGCAGTTCTTC.

The gene calls are TRBV5-1 and TRBJ1-2; D is undetermined. Germline V gives CDR1 SGHRS, CDR2 YFSETQ. The CDR3 contains 12 residues. Trimming stripped 4 bases from V and 4 bases from J, with 8 bases between. CDR3 residues: CASSPRFYGYTF. CDR3 in DNA: TGCGCCAGCAGCCCGAGATTCTATGGCTACACCTTC.

The gene calls are TRBV19 and TRBJ2-7; no clear D. V was clipped by 3 bases and J by 3 bases, with 6 bases between them. In germline, CDR1 is LNHDA, CDR2 SQIVND (reference sequence). This CDR3 is built from 12 residues. CDR3 protein: CASSMRNYEQYF. Here the CDR3 DNA reads TGTGCCAGTAGTATGAGGAACTACGAGCAGTACTTC.

The rearrangement uses TRBV19 and TRBJ1-4; possible D gene TRBD1, 5 bases. Germline loops: CDR1 LNHDA, CDR2 SQIVND (reference sequence). Deletions cut 5 bases from V and 2 bases from J, with 18 bases between. The CDR3 extends over 17 amino acids. The CDR3 DNA follows: TGTGCCAGTAGTCGGTTCGCAGGGAGGTCCACTAATGAAAAACTGTTTTTT. It translates to CASSRFAGRSTNEKLFF.

The V gene is TRBV6-1, the J gene TRBJ1-3; no clear D. With 5 bases removed from V and 1 base from J, the gap between germline ends came to 3 bases. Germline V gene sequence: CDR1 MNHNS, CDR2 SASEGT. This CDR3 contains 12 residues. The CDR3 spells CASSYSGNTIYF. CDR3 DNA sequence: TGTGCCAGCAGTTATTCTGGAAACACCATATATTTT.